These 27 T cell receptor beta chains share one sample of origin, sequenced in a study of blood T cell repertoires in COVID-19. The table came from immunoSEQ multiplex PCR; TCRdb's copy has only in-frame clones and leaves some out. The profile shows about 210,000 clones, roughly 89% of them singletons. Input material: PBMCs or T cells enriched from blood (not recorded which). These receptors came from a man between 18 and 35 years old with acute COVID-19.

The chain carries TRBV19 and TRBJ2-1, with TRBD1 as a possible D gene (6 bases). In germline, CDR1 is LNHDA, CDR2 SQIVND (reference sequence). The CDR3 has 14 amino acids. Trimming pared 7 bases from V and 2 bases from J, leaving 12 bases between. This CDR3 is CASTPGTTYNEQFF. The CDR3 DNA reads as TGTGCCAGTACCCCCGGGACAACCTACAATGAGCAGTTCTTC.

Only one count was recorded for this clone. This chain uses TRBV7-6 with TRBJ1-1; unclear D gene. This CDR3 is 14 amino acids long. V was trimmed by 1 base and J by 1 base, leaving 7 bases between them. The germline CDR1 and CDR2 sequences are SGHVS and FNYEAQ. CDR3 sequence (DNA): TGTGCCAGCAGCTTAGGACACACGAACACTGAAGCTTTCTTT. This gives the protein CASSLGHTNTEAFF.

The rearrangement uses TRBV10-3 and TRBJ1-1; TRBD1 agrees at 7 bases. J was trimmed by 5 bases and V by 2 bases; bases with no gene match: 5. Germline lookup yields CDR1 ENHRY and CDR2 SYGVKD. The CDR3 is 14 amino acids. In nucleotides, the CDR3 is TGTGCCATCAGTGAGACCTCAGGGGGTACTGAAGCTTTCTTT. Amino acids: CAISETSGGTEAFF.

This clone was counted once. The V and J genes are TRBV6-4 and TRBJ2-1; D remains unclear. The CDR3 has 12 residues. Germline V gives CDR1 MRHNA, CDR2 SNTAGT. Trimming shortened V by 6 bases and J by 5 bases, and 8 bases separated the two germline ends. The CDR3 nucleotides are TGTGCCAGCAGCACAGTGAACAATGAGCAGTTCTTC. Translation: CASSTVNNEQFF.

The chain is built from TRBV6-2 or TRBV6-3 and TRBJ2-2; 8 bases agree with TRBD2. The CDR3 spans 16 residues. Germline CDR1 is MNHEY and CDR2 is SVGEGT. V lost 2 bases and J lost 4; bases outside the gene matches: 6. The CDR3 nucleotides are TGTGCCAGCAGTTACCGGGGACTAGTCCCCACCGGGGAGCTGTTTTTT. It is translated as CASSYRGLVPTGELFF.

The chain links TRBV9 to TRBJ2-2, with unresolved D. There are 13 residues in the CDR3. Germline CDR1 and CDR2: SGDLS and YYNGEE. Trimming removed 0 bases from V and 7 bases from J, with 7 bases in between. The CDR3 sequence: CASSVAADGELFF. The CDR3 coding sequence is TGTGCCAGCAGCGTAGCGGCGGACGGGGAGCTGTTTTTT.

This chain links TRBV18 with TRBJ1-1; D not certain. Trimming stripped 3 bases from V and 5 bases from J, with 19 bases between. CDR1 is KGHSH, CDR2 LQKENI, per germline. CDR3 length equals 16 residues. This chain's CDR3 is CASSPSLGLSGTEAFF. The CDR3 nucleotides are TGTGCCAGCTCACCGTCCCTAGGTCTCTCGGGAACTGAAGCTTTCTTT.

This chain uses TRBV9 with TRBJ1-5; D perhaps matches TRBD1 (5 bases). This CDR3 contains 15 residues. With 0 bases removed from V and 5 bases from J, the gap between germline ends came to 12 bases. The germline V gene has CDR1 SGDLS and CDR2 YYNGEE. The CDR3 nucleotides read TGTGCCAGCAGCGTAGGTCTGGGGCCCGATCAGCCCCAGCATTTT. Encoded protein: CASSVGLGPDQPQHF.

The rearrangement joins TRBV11-2 to TRBJ1-1, with a weak D call TRBD1 (6 bases). Trimming removed 0 bases at V and 7 bases at J, with 9 bases between. Germline lookup yields CDR1 SGHAT and CDR2 FQNNGV. The CDR3 is 13 residues long. The CDR3 sequence: CASSLEGGFEAFF. The CDR3 DNA is TGTGCCAGCAGCTTAGAAGGGGGATTTGAAGCTTTCTTT.

V and J are TRBV7-9 and TRBJ2-3; TRBD2 matches at 12 bases. The CDR3 extends over 19 amino acids. V lost 5 bases and J lost 2; bases outside the gene matches: 14. CDR1 is SEHNR and CDR2 is FQNEAQ in the germline V gene (reference sequence). The CDR3 nucleotides read TGTGCCAGCAGCGATGGGGCACTAGCGGGAGGATCATACACAGATACGCAGTATTTT. Translated: CASSDGALAGGSYTDTQYF.

The V and J genes are TRBV6-2 or TRBV6-3 and TRBJ2-7; tentatively, D is TRBD2 (5 bases). The CDR3 is 16 amino acids. Germline values: CDR1 MNHEY, CDR2 SVGEGT. V was shortened by 2 bases and J by 2 bases, with 16 bases between the two germline ends. The CDR3 coding sequence is TGTGCCAGCAGTTACGGTAGGCTAGCTGTCGCCTACGAGCAGTACTTC. Translated, it gives CASSYGRLAVAYEQYF.

The chain recombines TRBV6-5 with TRBJ2-3, with 8 bases that match TRBD2. The CDR3 has 16 amino acids. Germline V gene data show CDR1 as MNHEY and CDR2 as SVGAGI. J lost 1 base, V lost 2 bases, and 5 bases had no gene match. The CDR3 spells CASSYGTSGGTDTQYF. Here the CDR3 DNA reads TGTGCCAGCAGTTACGGTACTAGCGGAGGCACAGATACGCAGTATTTT.

The chain has TRBV5-1 and TRBJ1-1; D is uncertain. Germline loops: CDR1 SGHRS, CDR2 YFSETQ. Trimming pared 2 bases from V and 6 bases from J, leaving 14 bases between. The CDR3 runs 14 residues. The CDR3 sequence is CASSFSSGSAEAFF. The CDR3 DNA follows: TGCGCCAGCAGCTTTTCATCTGGGAGCGCTGAAGCTTTCTTT.

The V and J genes are TRBV20-1 and TRBJ2-2, with a weak D call TRBD1 (6 bases). CDR3 length equals 15 residues. The V end lost 3 bases, the J end lost 3 bases, and 14 bases lay between the germline ends. The germline V gene encodes CDR1 DFQATT and CDR2 SNEGSKA (reference sequence). In DNA, the CDR3 is TGCAGTGCTAGTGCCCAGGGGTGGTACACCGGGGAGCTGTTTTTT. Translating it yields CSASAQGWYTGELFF.

CDR3 sequence reads: CASSPRGENTEAFF. CDR3 DNA sequence: TGTGCCAGCAGCCCGCGCGGGGAGAACACTGAAGCTTTCTTT. The chain links TRBV4-2 to TRBJ1-1, with D uncertain. V lost 4 bases and J 1 base, leaving 10 bases between the germline ends. Germline V CDR1 and CDR2: LGHNA, YNFKEQ. The CDR3 spans 14 residues.

This chain connects TRBV25-1 to TRBJ2-7; 11 nucleotides match TRBD2. V lost 4 bases and J lost 0; bases outside the gene matches: 2. CDR1 and CDR2 from the germline V gene are MGHDK and SYGVNS. This CDR3 has 15 amino acids. The CDR3 DNA reads TGTGCCAGCAGTGGGACTAGCGGGTACTCCTACGAGCAGTACTTC. This codes for CASSGTSGYSYEQYF.

The rearrangement links TRBV27 to TRBJ1-2, with TRBD1 identical over 7 bases. In germline, CDR1 is MNHEY, CDR2 SMNVEV (reference sequence). Trimming at V came to 2 bases and at J to 1 base, leaving 7 bases not matched to a gene. CDR3 size: 16 residues. As DNA, the CDR3 is TGTGCCAGCAGTTTACTCCCGGGACAGCTTAACTATGGCTACACCTTC. Encoded protein: CASSLLPGQLNYGYTF.

V is TRBV14 and J is TRBJ1-1; 8 bases match TRBD1. Trimming at V came to 4 bases and at J to 0 bases, leaving 7 bases not matched to a gene. The germline gives CDR1 SGHDN, CDR2 FVKESK. The CDR3 loop spans 16 amino acids. The CDR3 loop is CASSPGQGFMNTEAFF. The CDR3 bases are TGTGCCAGCAGCCCCGGACAGGGATTCATGAACACTGAAGCTTTCTTT.

Here the CDR3 reads CASSQTGVGGYTF. The CDR3 bases are TGCGCCAGCAGCCAGACAGGGGTTGGCGGCTACACCTTC. This chain connects TRBV5-1 to TRBJ1-2; 8 bases map to TRBD1. The germline CDR1 and CDR2 sequences are SGHRS and YFSETQ. The J segment lost 8 bases and the V segment lost 4 bases, leaving 7 bases of the junction unmatched. CDR3 length: 13 residues.

This rearrangement joins TRBV7-6 to TRBJ2-2; TRBD1 aligns across 10 bases. Germline trimming cut 1 base from V and 3 bases from J; bases unmatched to any gene: 2. From germline, CDR1 is SGHVS and CDR2 FNYEAQ. The CDR3 has 16 residues. DNA for the CDR3: TGTGCCAGCAGCTTAGAGGGGACAGGGGACACCGGGGAGCTGTTTTTT. It encodes CASSLEGTGDTGELFF.

The rearrangement links TRBV2 to TRBJ1-5; D is unresolved. Trimming left V 3 bases short and J 3 bases short, with 9 bases between. The CDR3 is made up of 14 amino acids. Germline CDR1 and CDR2: SNHLY and FYNNEI. The DNA for the CDR3 is TGTGCCAGCAGTGACAGAACCTCCAATCAGCCCCAGCATTTT. This encodes CASSDRTSNQPQHF.

The V gene is TRBV7-9, the J gene TRBJ1-6, with D perhaps matching TRBD1 (5 bases). CDR1 is SEHNR, CDR2 FQNEAQ, per germline (reference sequence). With 5 bases removed from V and 6 bases from J, the gap between germline ends came to 17 bases. CDR3 length: 16 residues. The CDR3 loop is CASSPGLSVPNSPLHF. CDR3 sequence (DNA): TGTGCCAGCAGCCCGGGACTTTCAGTCCCTAATTCACCCCTCCACTTT.

The V call is TRBV6-5, the J call TRBJ1-1; 9 bases align to TRBD1. There are 15 residues in the CDR3. The J segment lost 6 bases and the V segment lost 5 bases, leaving 10 bases of the junction unmatched. Germline CDR1 reads MNHEY; CDR2 reads SVGAGI. The CDR3 region is CASSPTRQGVAEAFF. CDR3 bases: TGTGCCAGCAGTCCGACTCGACAGGGGGTCGCTGAAGCTTTCTTT.

This rearrangement joins TRBV27 to TRBJ2-3, with D unresolved. Germline CDR1 reads MNHEY; CDR2 reads SMNVEV (reference sequence). V lost 7 bases and J 6 bases, leaving 8 bases between the germline ends. The CDR3 sequence is 11 residues long. CDR3 nucleotides: TGTGCCAGCAATGTATTGGATACGCAGTATTTT. It specifies CASNVLDTQYF.

This chain connects TRBV25-1 to TRBJ2-7, with TRBD2 matching over 12 bases. Germline V gene sequence: CDR1 MGHDK, CDR2 SYGVNS. The J segment lost 5 bases and the V segment lost 5 bases, leaving 7 bases of the junction unmatched. The CDR3 runs 15 residues. Here the CDR3 DNA reads TGTGCCAGCAGTTCTGGGGGACTAGCGGGCCACGAGCAGTACTTC. Its protein product is CASSSGGLAGHEQYF.

The genes are TRBV4-1 and TRBJ1-1; D remains ambiguous. The CDR3 extends over 15 amino acids. Germline V gene lookup returns CDR1 MGHRA and CDR2 YSYEKL. V was cut by 1 base and J by 1 base, with 10 bases left in between. In nucleotides, the CDR3 is TGCGCCAGCAGCCAAGGGCGAGGGAAGAACACTGAAGCTTTCTTT. Translating gives CASSQGRGKNTEAFF.

The chain combines TRBV6-1 with TRBJ2-7, with D possibly matching TRBD1 (7 bases). The germline CDR1 and CDR2 sequences are MNHNS and SASEGT. Trimming cost V 2 bases and J 5 bases, with 13 bases left between them. This CDR3 comprises 14 residues. The CDR3 spells CASSERRDSHEQYF. The CDR3 DNA is TGTGCCAGCAGTGAAAGGAGGGACAGCCACGAGCAGTACTTC.